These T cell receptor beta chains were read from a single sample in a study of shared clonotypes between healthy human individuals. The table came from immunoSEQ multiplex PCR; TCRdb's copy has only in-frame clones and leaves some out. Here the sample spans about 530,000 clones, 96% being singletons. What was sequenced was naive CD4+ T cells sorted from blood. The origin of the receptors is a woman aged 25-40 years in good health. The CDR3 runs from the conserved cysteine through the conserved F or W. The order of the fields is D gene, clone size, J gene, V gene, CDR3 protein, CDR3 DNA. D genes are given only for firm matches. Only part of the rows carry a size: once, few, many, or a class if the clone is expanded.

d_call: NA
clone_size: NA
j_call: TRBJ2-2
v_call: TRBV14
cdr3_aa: CASSQGSNYGELFF
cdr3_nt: TGTGCCAGCAGCCAAGGGAGCAATTACGGGGAGCTGTTTTTT

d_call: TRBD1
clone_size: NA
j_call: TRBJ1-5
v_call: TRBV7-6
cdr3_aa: CASSLGGTGNSNQPQHF
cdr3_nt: TGTGCCAGCAGCTTAGGGGGGACAGGGAATAGCAATCAGCCCCAGCATTTT

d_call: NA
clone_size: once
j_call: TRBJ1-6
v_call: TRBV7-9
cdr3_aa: CASSLGEGNSPLHF
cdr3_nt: TGTGCCAGCAGCTTAGGGGAGGGTAATTCACCCCTCCACTTT

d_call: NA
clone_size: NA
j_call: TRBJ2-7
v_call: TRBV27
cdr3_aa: CASSPRGSSSYEQYF
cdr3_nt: TGTGCCAGCAGTCCCCGGGGATCGAGCTCCTACGAGCAGTACTTC

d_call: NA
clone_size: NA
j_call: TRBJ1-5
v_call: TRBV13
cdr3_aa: CASSLGGTSQPQHF
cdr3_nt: TGTGCCAGCAGCTTAGGAGGGACGAGTCAGCCCCAGCATTTT

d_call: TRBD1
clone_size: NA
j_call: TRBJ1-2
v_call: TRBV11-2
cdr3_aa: CASSPGTGGRYGYTF
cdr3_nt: TGTGCCAGCAGCCCCGGGACAGGGGGCCGCTATGGCTACACCTTC

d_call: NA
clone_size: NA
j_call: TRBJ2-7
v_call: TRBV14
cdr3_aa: CASSRMGYEQYF
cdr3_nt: TGTGCCAGCAGCCGGATGGGTTACGAGCAGTACTTC

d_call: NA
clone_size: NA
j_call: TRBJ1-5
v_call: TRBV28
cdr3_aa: CASSFGQPQHF
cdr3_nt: TGTGCCAGCAGTTTCGGTCAGCCCCAGCATTTT

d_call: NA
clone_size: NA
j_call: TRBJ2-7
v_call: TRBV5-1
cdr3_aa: CASSLEAGDFYEQYF
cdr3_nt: TGCGCCAGCAGCTTGGAGGCAGGGGATTTCTACGAGCAGTACTTC

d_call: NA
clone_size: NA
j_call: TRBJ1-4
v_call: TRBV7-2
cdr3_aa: CASSLQGGDEKLFF
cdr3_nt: TGTGCCAGCAGCTTACAGGGTGGGGATGAAAAACTGTTTTTT

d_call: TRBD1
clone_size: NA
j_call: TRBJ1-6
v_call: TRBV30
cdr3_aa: CAWRKSGTANSPLHF
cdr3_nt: TGTGCCTGGAGGAAATCCGGGACAGCGAATTCACCCCTCCACTTT

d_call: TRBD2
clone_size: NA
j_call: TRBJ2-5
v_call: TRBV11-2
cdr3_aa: CASSLGYGAGAQETQYF
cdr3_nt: TGTGCCAGCAGCTTAGGGTATGGGGCGGGAGCCCAAGAGACCCAGTACTTC

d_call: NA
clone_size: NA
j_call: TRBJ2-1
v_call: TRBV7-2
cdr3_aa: CASSYQGDLPYNEQFF
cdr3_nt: TGTGCCAGCAGCTATCAAGGGGACTTACCCTACAATGAGCAGTTCTTC